The 16 T cell receptor beta chains below were found in one sample sequenced in a study of OX40 agonist ivuxolimab in advanced cancers. The method was immunoSEQ multiplex PCR; TCRdb's version includes in-frame clones alone and lacks a portion of them. This sample yields roughly 92,000 clones, of which around nine tenths are seen a single time; around 0.76% belongs to the top ten. This specimen was CD4+ or CD8+ T cells sorted from blood, taken in a trial of the OX40 agonist ivuxolimab. These receptors all come from an adult with an advanced solid tumor such as melanoma, head and neck, liver or kidney cancer.

This sequence joins TRBV7-2 and TRBJ2-7; 7 bases agree with TRBD2. Germline CDR1 reads SGHTA; CDR2 reads FQGNSA. J gave up 2 bases and V 2 bases, and 3 bases lay outside the gene matches. The CDR3 sequence is 14 residues long. The CDR3 DNA follows: TGTGCCAGCAGCTTATACGGGACTACCTACGAGCAGTACTTC. Translating it yields CASSLYGTTYEQYF.

The rearrangement links TRBV6-7 to TRBJ2-1; TRBD2 aligns across 10 bases. TRBV6-7 is marked as an open reading frame, function uncertain. The CDR3 has 15 residues. Germline trimming cut 6 bases from V and 7 bases from J; bases unmatched to any gene: 9. CDR3 sequence reads: CASRTGTSVGNEQFF. In nucleotides, the CDR3 is TGTGCCAGCAGAACCGGGACTAGCGTAGGTAATGAGCAGTTCTTC.

The genes are TRBV4-3 and TRBJ2-5; the D call may be TRBD1 or TRBD2 (7 bases each). V was cut by 6 bases and J by 0 bases, with 17 bases left in between. The CDR3 sequence is 16 residues long. The V gene's germline CDR1 is LGHNA and CDR2 YSLEER. CDR3 region: CASSRGLADYQETQYF. For the CDR3, the DNA is TGCGCCAGCAGTAGGGGGCTAGCGGACTACCAAGAGACCCAGTACTTC.

The gene calls are TRBV10-3 and TRBJ2-5, with D possibly TRBD2 on 6 matching bases. The end of the DNA aligns better with TRBJ2-7, so the J call may be wrong. The CDR3 loop spans 14 amino acids. The V gene's germline CDR1 is ENHRY and CDR2 SYGVKD. CDR3 nucleotide sequence: TGTGCCATCAGTGAGCGGGAGTCTGGCGACGAGCAGTACTTC. Its translation is CAISERESGDEQYF.

This clone has a single count. CDR3: CASSRERYEQFF. The CDR3 DNA reads as TGTGCCAGCTCCCGGGAGCGCTATGAGCAGTTCTTC. J is TRBJ2-1 and V is TRBV7-6; TRBD2 is a possible D gene (6 bases). This CDR3 is built from 12 residues. The V gene's germline CDR1 is SGHVS and CDR2 FNYEAQ. The V end was cut by 8 bases, the J end by 8 bases, with 13 bases between.

The sample holds a few counts of this clone. This sequence joins TRBV10-3 and TRBJ1-1; D is possibly TRBD1 (5 bases). CDR1 is ENHRY and CDR2 is SYGVKD in the germline V gene. The CDR3 loop spans 14 amino acids. Trimming left V 10 bases short and J 1 base short, with 16 bases between. The CDR3 DNA sequence: TGTGCCACCAAGAATGGACAAAGGAACACTGAAGCTTTCTTT. The encoded protein is CATKNGQRNTEAFF.

The chain links TRBV19 to TRBJ2-1, with 9 bases that match TRBD2. Looked up from germline, CDR1 is LNHDA and CDR2 is SQIVND (reference sequence). The junction had 7 bases not matched to a gene; V was cut back by 6 bases and J by 1 base. The CDR3 has 16 amino acids. This chain's CDR3 is CASSPLAGRSYNEQFF. Written as DNA, the CDR3 is TGTGCCAGTAGCCCCCTAGCGGGAAGGTCCTACAATGAGCAGTTCTTC. The variable domain in full, with the rest retrieved from reference TRBV19 and TRBJ2-1, is DGGITQSPKYLFRKEGQNVTLSCEQNLNHDAMYWYRQDPGQGLRLIYYSQIVNDFQKGDIAEGYSVSREKKESFPLTVTSAQKNPTAFYLCASSPLAGRSYNEQFFGPGTRLTVL.

This CDR3 reads CASSLAGLADYEQYF. The CDR3 DNA reads TGTGCCAGCAGCTTAGCGGGACTAGCGGACTACGAGCAGTACTTC. The genes are TRBV7-2 and TRBJ2-7; 11 bases are a match to TRBD2. Trimming cost V 0 bases and J 3 bases; bases outside gene matches: 1. Germline assignment: CDR1 SGHTA and CDR2 FQGNSA. The CDR3 runs to 15 residues.

The gene calls are TRBV5-1 and TRBJ2-1; 12 bases are shared with TRBD2. CDR3 length: 18 residues. With 1 base clipped from V and 1 base from J, the junction kept 6 bases outside the gene matches. CDR1 SGHRS and CDR2 YFSETQ come from the germline V gene. The CDR3 is CASSLWLAGGGSYNEQFF. CDR3 DNA sequence: TGCGCCAGCAGCTTGTGGCTAGCGGGAGGGGGGTCCTACAATGAGCAGTTCTTC.

The chain links TRBV27 to TRBJ2-1; the match to TRBD2 covers 7 bases. The V and J ends lost 2 bases and 2 bases, in that order; junction bases with no gene match: 3. This CDR3 has 15 amino acids. Germline CDR1 and CDR2: MNHEY and SMNVEV (reference sequence). The CDR3 DNA sequence: TGTGCCAGCAGTTTAGCGGGAGCACCCTACAATGAGCAGTTCTTC. Its protein is CASSLAGAPYNEQFF.

The rearrangement uses TRBV19 and TRBJ2-1, with a possible D match to TRBD2 (6 bases). Trimming took off 5 bases at V and 3 bases at J, with 17 bases between the two ends. From germline, CDR1 is LNHDA and CDR2 SQIVND (reference sequence). The CDR3 spans 16 residues. The CDR3 coding sequence is TGTGCCAGTAGTGCCGGCGGGATAGCGGTCTACAATGAGCAGTTCTTC. This gives the protein CASSAGGIAVYNEQFF.

The chain carries TRBV27 and TRBJ2-1, with D unclear. V dropped 10 bases and J dropped 6 bases, with 16 bases sitting between them. Germline CDR1 and CDR2: MNHEY and SMNVEV (reference sequence). The CDR3 covers 13 residues. CDR3 in DNA: TGTGCCACCAAAGTTCGGGTTCGCAATGAGCAGTTCTTC. It is translated as CATKVRVRNEQFF.

CDR3 in DNA: TGCGCCAGCAGCTTGGCCGAATTGCAGGGTATCGCTGAAGCTTTCTTT. Translation gives CASSLAELQGIAEAFF. The chain carries TRBV5-1 and TRBJ1-1, with D perhaps TRBD1 (5 bases). Germline V gene sequence: CDR1 SGHRS, CDR2 YFSETQ. The CDR3 covers 16 residues. The germline V and J ends were trimmed by 0 bases and 6 bases, with 18 bases remaining between them.

The rearrangement uses TRBV19 and TRBJ2-5, with D perhaps matching TRBD2 (6 bases). V was clipped by 3 bases and J by 5 bases, with 13 bases between them. The CDR3 runs to 14 residues. The germline V gene has CDR1 LNHDA and CDR2 SQIVND (reference sequence). The CDR3: CASSMGGYGETQYF. CDR3 bases: TGTGCCAGTAGTATGGGGGGTTATGGGGAGACCCAGTACTTC.

The V call is TRBV11-3, the J call TRBJ2-1; tentative D call: TRBD1 (6 bases). Trimming took 5 bases from V and 6 from J, leaving 14 bases between them. The CDR3 covers 14 residues. Germline V lookup: CDR1 SGHNT, CDR2 YENEEA. This CDR3 reads CASSNRDGPNEQFF. CDR3 sequence (DNA): TGTGCCAGCAGCAACAGGGACGGTCCCAATGAGCAGTTCTTC.

The chain recombines TRBV7-3 with TRBJ2-1; no clear D. The CDR3 extends over 13 amino acids. Trimming cost V 5 bases and J 5 bases, with 10 bases left between them. Germline values: CDR1 SGHTA, CDR2 FQGTGA. The CDR3 DNA sequence: TGTGCCAGCAGCCCCAACCCTAACAATGAGCAGTTCTTC. Translating it yields CASSPNPNNEQFF.